This paragraph covers one T cell receptor beta chain sequence. The target antigen is unknown. PCR amplification relied on 60 Vbeta primers (plus 13 Jbeta primers). Authors' methods: Approximately 11 million of the 75 million to 95 million unique TCR beta chains counted in a later analysis were shared. Libraries were prepared by immunoSEQ multiplex PCR; TCRdb keeps only in-frame clonotypes and omits some of them. The V and J calls and clone size are taken from that table; D and trimming were inferred from the DNA. Altogether 120,000 to 150,000 clones are present, 82% being singletons, with the ten largest covering more than 2.5%. The sample is drawn from a study of cytomegalovirus exposure and HLA in healthy donors. Study findings and constraints: V- and J-gene trimming in TCR beta was tied to a missense DCLRE1C variant by an analysis performed later. Rare TCR sequences predominated, though certain public TCRs were found in many donors.

Healthy donors of bone marrow made up the group. The CDR3 extends over 13 amino acids. V lost 4 bases to trimming and J lost 4 bases, with 11 bases between them. CDR1 is SQVTM, CDR2 ANQGSEA, per germline. Source material: PBMCs. This receptor was identified in a male donor in good health and CMV-seronegative. This sequence joins TRBV29-1 and TRBJ2-1; D call uncertain. The CDR3 DNA sequence: TGCAGCGTTGCCCGGTCTCTTTACAATGAGCAGTTCTTC. Translation: CSVARSLYNEQFF.